This T cell receptor beta chain was documented in a study of T cells after yellow fever vaccination. This clonotype was counted a few times. Its antigen is still unknown. This CDR3 has 17 amino acids. The V gene lost 0 bases and the J gene lost 0 bases, with 9 bases spanning the gap. Germline V gene data show CDR1 as LNHNV and CDR2 as YYDKDF (reference sequence). Study results and caveats: It was a weaker secondary response, yet one that peaked faster, at day 5 versus 15.

From the 5' RACE reads, TCRdb called clonotypes with MiXCR, one entry per CDR3 protein. The sample yields some 390,000 distinct CDR3 sequences, about 19% seen once. The sample was PBMCs, taken before the yellow fever booster vaccination. The sequence was obtained from a man between 18 and 35 years old who received the YFV17D yellow fever vaccine. This chain links TRBV15 with TRBJ1-6; D gene unclear. CDR3 sequence reads: CATSRDYGSSYNSPLHF. For the CDR3, the DNA is TGTGCCACCAGCAGAGATTATGGGAGCTCCTATAATTCACCCCTCCACTTT.